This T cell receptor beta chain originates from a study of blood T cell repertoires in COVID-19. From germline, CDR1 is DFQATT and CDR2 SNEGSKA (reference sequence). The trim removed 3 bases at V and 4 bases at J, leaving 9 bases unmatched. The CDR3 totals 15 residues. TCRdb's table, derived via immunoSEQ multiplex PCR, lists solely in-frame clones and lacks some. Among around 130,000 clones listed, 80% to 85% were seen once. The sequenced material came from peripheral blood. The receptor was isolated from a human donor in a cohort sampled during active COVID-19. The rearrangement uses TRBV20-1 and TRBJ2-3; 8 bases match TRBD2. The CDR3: CSASPTGGWADTQYF. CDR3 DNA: TGCAGTGCTAGTCCCACGGGGGGGTGGGCAGATACGCAGTATTTT.